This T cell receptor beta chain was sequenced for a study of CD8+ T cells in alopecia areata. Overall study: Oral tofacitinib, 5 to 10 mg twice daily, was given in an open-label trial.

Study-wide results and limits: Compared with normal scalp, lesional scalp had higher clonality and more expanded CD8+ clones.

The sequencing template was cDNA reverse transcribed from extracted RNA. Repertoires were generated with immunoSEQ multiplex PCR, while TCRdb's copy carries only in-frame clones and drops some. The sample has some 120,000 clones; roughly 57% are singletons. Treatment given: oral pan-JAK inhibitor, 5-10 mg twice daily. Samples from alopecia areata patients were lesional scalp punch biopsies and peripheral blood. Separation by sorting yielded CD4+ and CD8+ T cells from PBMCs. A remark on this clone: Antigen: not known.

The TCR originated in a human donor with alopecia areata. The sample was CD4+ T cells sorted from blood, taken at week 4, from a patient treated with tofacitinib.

The CDR3 DNA is TGTGCCTGGAGCGATCAACAGGGTTCGCAGTTCTTC. Translating gives CAWSDQQGSQFF. The chain links TRBV30 to TRBJ2-1; D perhaps matches TRBD1 (6 bases). Trimming took off 3 bases at V and 12 bases at J, with 15 bases between the two ends. The CDR3 is made up of 12 amino acids. From germline, CDR1 is GTSNPN and CDR2 SVGIG (reference sequence).